These 28 T cell receptor beta chains came from one sample sequenced in a study of cytomegalovirus exposure and HLA in healthy donors. PCR employed 60 Vbeta and 13 Jbeta primers. Here immunoSEQ multiplex PCR was the method, and the copy in TCRdb shows in-frame clones only, minus some. The top ten hold 1.3% of the sample, which has more than 200,000 clones, approximately 81% seen once. Specimen: PBMCs. The receptors stem from a human donor in good health.

The V and J genes are TRBV11-2 and TRBJ2-7, with unresolved D. The germline CDR1 and CDR2 sequences are SGHAT and FQNNGV. The V and J ends lost 5 bases and 2 bases respectively, with 10 bases between them. CDR3 length: 13 residues. CDR3 in DNA: TGTGCCAGCAGCATCGGTCCTACCTACGAGCAGTACTTC. Translated: CASSIGPTYEQYF.

This sequence joins TRBV28 and TRBJ1-5, with TRBD1 as a possible D gene (6 bases). V was clipped by 6 bases and J by 0 bases, with 15 bases between them. CDR3 length: 16 residues. Germline V CDR1 and CDR2: MDHEN, SYDVKM. The CDR3 loop is CASRAAGVRSNQPQHF. The CDR3 coding sequence is TGTGCCAGCAGGGCAGCAGGGGTTCGTAGCAATCAGCCCCAGCATTTT. The full variable domain, in which reference TRBV28 and TRBJ1-5 provide the parts outside the CDR3, is DVKVTQSSRYLVKRTGEKVFLECVQDMDHENMFWYRQDPGLGLRLIYFSYDVKMKEKGDIPEGYSVSREKKERFSLILESASTNQTSMYLCASRAAGVRSNQPQHFGDGTRLSIL.

This sequence joins TRBV7-8 and TRBJ2-1; 15 bases are shared with TRBD2. J gave up 0 bases and V 5 bases, and 8 bases lay outside the gene matches. This CDR3 contains 19 residues. CDR1 is SGHVS, CDR2 FQNEAQ, per germline. The CDR3: CASSPVPGLAGGSYNEQFF. DNA of the CDR3: TGTGCCAGCAGCCCGGTCCCGGGACTAGCGGGAGGCTCCTACAATGAGCAGTTCTTC.

This clone is a singleton in its sample. The V call is TRBV2, the J call TRBJ2-1; 9 bases are a match to TRBD2. Germline CDR1 SNHLY, CDR2 FYNNEI. J was trimmed by 2 bases and V by 8 bases; bases with no gene match: 4. This CDR3 is 14 amino acids long. The CDR3 sequence is CASRAGGPYNEQFF. CDR3 nucleotides: TGTGCCAGCCGGGCGGGAGGGCCCTACAATGAGCAGTTCTTC. Full variable domain (outside the CDR3, taken from reference TRBV2 and TRBJ2-1): EPEVTQTPSHQVTQMGQEVILRCVPISNHLYFYWYRQILGQKVEFLVSFYNNEISEKSEIFDDQFSVERPDGSNFTLKIRSTKLEDSAMYFCASRAGGPYNEQFFGPGTRLTVL.

This clone was found once. This chain uses TRBV5-8 with TRBJ2-5; 13 nucleotides agree with TRBD2. The CDR3 length is 17 residues. Trimming took 4 bases from V and 5 from J; bases not matched to a gene: 11. CDR1 is SGHTS, CDR2 YDEGEE, per germline. The CDR3 sequence: CASSLGTSGEIRETQYF. CDR3 DNA sequence: TGTGCCAGCAGCCTCGGGACTAGCGGGGAAATAAGGGAGACCCAGTACTTC. The variable domain in full, with the rest retrieved from reference TRBV5-8 and TRBJ2-5, is EAGVTQSPTHLIKTRGQQATLRCSPISGHTSVYWYQQALGLGLQFLLWYDEGEERNRGNFPPRFSGRQFPNYSSELNVNALELEDSALYLCASSLGTSGEIRETQYFGPGTRLLVL.

The J gene is TRBJ2-7, the V gene TRBV19, with TRBD1 as a possible D gene (6 bases). Germline CDR1 reads LNHDA; CDR2 reads SQIVND (reference sequence). The CDR3 has 14 amino acids. Trimming removed 4 bases from V and 3 bases from J, with 13 bases in between. The CDR3 bases are TGTGCCAGTAGTAGTCTAACAGGGATCTACGAGCAGTACTTC. This translates into CASSSLTGIYEQYF.

The chain employs TRBV15 and TRBJ2-4, with 7 bases fitting TRBD1. With V trimmed by 1 base and J by 9 bases, 6 bases remained unmatched. The CDR3 runs 14 residues. Germline V gene lookup returns CDR1 LNHNV and CDR2 YYDKDF (reference sequence). The CDR3 protein is CATSRGQGFGIQYF. The DNA of the CDR3 is TGTGCCACCAGCAGAGGACAGGGCTTCGGCATTCAGTACTTC.

V gene TRBV5-1 combines with J gene TRBJ2-2, with TRBD2 matching 10 bases. V shed 0 bases, J shed 3 bases, and the junction held 5 bases outside the gene matches. CDR1 is SGHRS and CDR2 is YFSETQ in the germline V gene. CDR3 length: 17 amino acids. The chain's CDR3 is CASSLAASGSDTGELFF. The CDR3 DNA sequence: TGCGCCAGCAGCTTGGCGGCTAGCGGGAGTGACACCGGGGAGCTGTTTTTT.

Only a few counts were recorded for this clone. The rearrangement links TRBV7-2 to TRBJ2-5, with D possibly TRBD2 on 5 matching bases. This CDR3 contains 15 residues. Germline-derived CDR1 and CDR2 are SGHTA and FQGNSA. Trimming left V 5 bases short and J 5 bases short, with 18 bases between. CDR3 DNA: TGTGCCAGCAGCACGACTATCCCCGGTCTGGAGACCCAGTACTTC. Residues: CASSTTIPGLETQYF. The full variable domain, with the rest looked up from reference TRBV7-2 and TRBJ2-5, is GAGVSQSPSNKVTEKGKDVELRCDPISGHTALYWYRQSLGQGLEFLIYFQGNSAPDKSGLPSDRFSAERTGGSVSTLTIQRTQQEDSAVYLCASSTTIPGLETQYFGPGTRLLVL.

CDR3 sequence: CASTQGVEVEAFF. The CDR3 region has the DNA TGTGCCAGCACGCAGGGGGTCGAGGTTGAAGCTTTCTTT. The rearrangement joins TRBV6-1 to TRBJ1-1; 7 bases are shared with TRBD1. The V gene's germline CDR1 is MNHNS and CDR2 SASEGT. CDR3 length: 13 amino acids. Trimming took 7 bases from V and 7 from J; bases not matched to a gene: 9.

This clone was found once. The V gene is TRBV27, the J gene TRBJ2-3; 10 bases are a match to TRBD2. The germline gives CDR1 MNHEY, CDR2 SMNVEV (reference sequence). With V trimmed by 10 bases and J by 0 bases, 13 bases remained unmatched. The CDR3 consists of 17 residues. The DNA of the CDR3 is TGTGCCACCCGACGACTAGCGGGTAGATCTAGCACAGATACGCAGTATTTT. The encoded protein is CATRRLAGRSSTDTQYF.

V gene TRBV27 combines with J gene TRBJ2-7; D possibly corresponds to TRBD2 (6 bases). Per the germline V gene, CDR1 is MNHEY and CDR2 is SMNVEV (reference sequence). This CDR3 is 15 amino acids long. Deletions cut 5 bases from V and 4 bases from J, with 18 bases between. The CDR3 DNA sequence: TGTGCCAGCAGTCCAAGGACCGGGACTTCTTACGAGCAGTACTTC. Amino acid sequence: CASSPRTGTSYEQYF.

The chain employs TRBV10-3 and TRBJ1-5, with 8 positions matching TRBD1. The germline V gene encodes CDR1 ENHRY and CDR2 SYGVKD. J lost 6 bases, V lost 2 bases, and 6 bases had no gene match. The CDR3 consists of 15 residues. The CDR3 is CAISEGTGGFQPQHF. In DNA form, the CDR3 reads TGTGCCATCAGTGAGGGAACAGGGGGATTTCAGCCCCAGCATTTT.

This clone has just one count. V is TRBV6-8 and J is TRBJ2-6, with TRBD1 as a possible D gene (6 bases). V was clipped by 8 bases and J by 0 bases, with 17 bases between them. The CDR3 is 17 amino acids. From germline, CDR1 is MNHGY and CDR2 SAAAGT. The CDR3 loop is CASQNRDNYSGANVLTF. The CDR3 DNA reads TGTGCCAGCCAGAACCGGGACAATTACTCTGGGGCCAACGTCCTGACTTTC.

This chain connects TRBV19 to TRBJ2-5, with a weak D call TRBD1 (6 bases). The germline V gene encodes CDR1 LNHDA and CDR2 SQIVND (reference sequence). V gave up 4 bases and J gave up 0 bases, with 15 bases separating them. CDR3 length: 16 amino acids. The CDR3, as DNA: TGTGCCAGTAGTAGGGGACAAAACGTGTACCAAGAGACCCAGTACTTC. It codes for CASSRGQNVYQETQYF.

This clone was recorded only once. The chain couples TRBV7-2 to TRBJ1-2; tentative D call: TRBD1 (5 bases). The CDR3 length is 16 residues. In germline, CDR1 is SGHTA, CDR2 FQGNSA. The V and J ends lost 3 bases and 6 bases respectively, with 20 bases between them. In nucleotides, the CDR3 is TGTGCCAGCAGCTTTCGGTTATCGGGGGGGAACCATGGCTACACCTTC. Encoded protein: CASSFRLSGGNHGYTF.

The chain has TRBV6-1 and TRBJ1-5, with a weak D call TRBD1 (5 bases). V was cut by 7 bases and J by 6 bases, with 13 bases left in between. This CDR3 spans 13 amino acids. Germline V gene sequence: CDR1 MNHNS, CDR2 SASEGT. Written as DNA, the CDR3 is TGTGCCAGCACGGACCGGAGGGGTCAGCCCCAGCATTTT. Translation: CASTDRRGQPQHF.

This clone was seen ten or more times. The V and J genes are TRBV19 and TRBJ2-2, with TRBD2 identical over 12 bases. The CDR3 runs to 20 residues. V was clipped by 4 bases and J by 6 bases; unmatched bases: 18. The V gene's germline CDR1 is LNHDA and CDR2 SQIVND (reference sequence). CDR3 nucleotides: TGTGCCAGTAGTACTAACCGGGACAGGAGACTAGCGGGAGTCCCCGGGGAGCTGTTTTTT. This encodes CASSTNRDRRLAGVPGELFF.

The V call is TRBV5-1, the J call TRBJ1-2; perhaps TRBD1 as D (6 bases). CDR1 and CDR2 from the germline V gene are SGHRS and YFSETQ. Trimming left V 0 bases short and J 7 bases short, with 10 bases between. CDR3 length: 13 residues. This chain's CDR3 is CASSLDRAGGYTF. The CDR3 coding sequence is TGCGCCAGCAGCTTGGACAGGGCGGGTGGCTACACCTTC.

This chain connects TRBV11-2 to TRBJ2-7, with D maybe TRBD2 (7 bases). Germline V gives CDR1 SGHAT, CDR2 FQNNGV. The germline V and J ends were trimmed by 5 bases and 4 bases, with 12 bases remaining between them. The CDR3 is 13 residues long. The CDR3 loop reads CASSEGGGYEQYF. The CDR3 DNA sequence: TGTGCCAGCAGCGAGGGGGGGGGATACGAGCAGTACTTC.

J is TRBJ1-4 and V is TRBV19; D not resolved. This CDR3 is 15 amino acids long. Per the germline V gene, CDR1 is LNHDA and CDR2 is SQIVND (reference sequence). V gave up 6 bases and J gave up 0 bases, with 11 bases separating them. CDR3 sequence: CASRPADSTNEKLFF. The DNA for the CDR3 is TGTGCCAGTAGGCCGGCAGACTCAACTAATGAAAAACTGTTTTTT.

The rearrangement joins TRBV7-6 to TRBJ2-5; 7 positions match TRBD1. The germline gives CDR1 SGHVS, CDR2 FNYEAQ. The ends lost 4 bases at V and 1 base at J; junction bases unmatched: 6. This CDR3 region has 15 residues. CDR3 residues: CASSYDRDSQETQYF. CDR3 nucleotides: TGTGCCAGCAGCTACGACCGGGACAGCCAAGAGACCCAGTACTTC.

This rearrangement joins TRBV12-5 to TRBJ2-3; 11 bases match TRBD2. The CDR3 is made up of 15 amino acids. J gave up 6 bases and V 2 bases, and 4 bases lay outside the gene matches. The V gene's germline CDR1 is LGHNT and CDR2 FRNRAP. The CDR3, as DNA: TGTGCTAGTGGTTTGATACTAGCGGGAGCGGATACGCAGTATTTT. Encoded protein: CASGLILAGADTQYF. Looking up the rest from reference TRBV12-5 and TRBJ2-3 gives the full variable domain: DARVTQTPRHKVTEMGQEVTMRCQPILGHNTVFWYRQTMMQGLELLAYFRNRAPLDDSGMPKDRFSAEMPDATLATLKIQPSEPRDSAVYFCASGLILAGADTQYFGPGTRLTVL.

V and J are TRBV5-6 and TRBJ2-1, with D possibly matching TRBD2 (6 bases). CDR1 and CDR2 from the germline V gene are SGHDT and YYEEEE. Deletions cut 0 bases from V and 9 bases from J, with 13 bases between. The CDR3 runs to 14 residues. In nucleotides, the CDR3 is TGTGCCAGCAGCTTGGCGGGCGGGAATGGTGAGCAGTTCTTC. Translating it yields CASSLAGGNGEQFF.

In its sample, this clone was seen once. This chain uses TRBV4-2 with TRBJ2-1; 11 bases align to TRBD1. In germline, CDR1 is LGHNA, CDR2 YNFKEQ. There are 20 residues in the CDR3. Trimming cost V 0 bases and J 5 bases; bases outside gene matches: 15. Written as DNA, the CDR3 is TGTGCCAGCAGCCAAGATCCCACCTCCCCCGGACAGGGGGCCGACAATGAGCAGTTCTTC. Translated, it gives CASSQDPTSPGQGADNEQFF.

The rearrangement links TRBV5-1 to TRBJ2-6; 8 positions agree with TRBD1. V dropped 7 bases and J dropped 0; count of bases not matched to a gene: 9. The CDR3 is made up of 17 amino acids. Per the germline V gene, CDR1 is SGHRS and CDR2 is YFSETQ. For the CDR3, the DNA is TGCGCCAGCTACCGGACAGGGACAAGCTCTGGGGCCAACGTCCTGACTTTC. It translates to CASYRTGTSSGANVLTF.

The CDR3 region has the DNA TGTGCCAGCACCTTGGGGACAGGGGAAGAGACCCAGTACTTC. It translates to CASTLGTGEETQYF. The chain carries TRBV6-1 and TRBJ2-5; TRBD1 matches 10 bases. Germline V gene data show CDR1 as MNHNS and CDR2 as SASEGT. After removal of 7 bases from V and 3 bases from J, the junction contained 5 bases not matched to a gene. There are 14 residues in the CDR3.

Concerning this clone itself: Other DNA sequences within the sample encode an identical CDR3. The CDR3 sequence is CASSERGGPETQYF. The CDR3 DNA is TGTGCCAGCAGTGAACGCGGGGGGCCAGAGACCCAGTACTTC. V usage is TRBV2 and J usage is TRBJ2-5, with 8 bases matching TRBD2. CDR1 and CDR2 (germline): SNHLY, FYNNEI. The CDR3 sequence is 14 residues long. Trimming at V came to 2 bases and at J to 4 bases, leaving 3 bases not matched to a gene.